Following are 20 T cell receptor beta chains from one sample sequenced in a study of cytomegalovirus exposure and HLA in healthy donors. A multiplex PCR was run with 60 Vbeta primers and 13 Jbeta primers. Profiling relied on immunoSEQ multiplex PCR, and the TCRdb table lists in-frame clones only, not all of them. The profile shows roughly 180,000 clones, roughly 79% of them singletons. Sequenced: PBMCs. The source is a man aged 30-40 years in good health and CMV-seronegative.

The chain couples TRBV2 to TRBJ2-7, with 7 bases that match TRBD1. The CDR3 length is 13 residues. V shed 8 bases, J shed 0 bases, and the junction held 4 bases outside the gene matches. The germline CDR1 and CDR2 sequences are SNHLY and FYNNEI. In DNA form, the CDR3 reads TGTGCCAGCCTCCGGGACAGCTCCTACGAGCAGTACTTC. Its protein is CASLRDSSYEQYF.

The chain joins TRBV6-5 to TRBJ2-7, with D tentatively TRBD1 (5 bases). CDR3 length equals 15 residues. Germline V gene data show CDR1 as MNHEY and CDR2 as SVGAGI. V lost 6 bases, J lost 2 bases, and 17 bases lay in between. Here the CDR3 reads CASSPWGTTTYEQYF. CDR3 DNA sequence: TGTGCCAGCAGCCCCTGGGGCACCACTACCTACGAGCAGTACTTC.

V gene TRBV11-1 combines with J gene TRBJ2-7; 8 bases match TRBD1. This CDR3 has 15 amino acids. Per germline, CDR1 SGHAT and CDR2 FQDESV (reference sequence). The junction had 5 bases not matched to a gene; V was cut back by 0 bases and J by 4 bases. In DNA form, the CDR3 reads TGTGCCAGCAGCTTAGCGGGACAGGCTCAATACGAGCAGTACTTC. It yields the protein CASSLAGQAQYEQYF. Looking up the rest from reference TRBV11-1 and TRBJ2-7 gives the full variable domain: EAEVAQSPRYKITEKSQAVAFWCDPISGHATLYWYRQILGQGPELLVQFQDESVVDDSQLPKDRFSAERLKGVDSTLKIQPAELGDSAMYLCASSLAGQAQYEQYFGPGTRLTVT.

This clone was counted a single time. This sequence joins TRBV5-4 and TRBJ2-1, with 7 bases aligning to TRBD1. Trimming took 2 bases from V and 4 from J; bases not matched to a gene: 6. Germline V CDR1 and CDR2: SGHNT, YYREEE (reference sequence). This CDR3 is built from 15 residues. The CDR3 here is CASSFDRESYNEQFF. As DNA, the CDR3 is TGTGCCAGCAGCTTCGACAGGGAATCATACAATGAGCAGTTCTTC.

V usage is TRBV28 and J usage is TRBJ2-5; TRBD2 is a possible D gene (5 bases). Germline V gene data show CDR1 as MDHEN and CDR2 as SYDVKM. The CDR3 runs 14 residues. V was pared by 6 bases and J by 5 bases, with 16 bases between. Here the CDR3 DNA reads TGTGCCAGCAGAGAGAGGGCCCTCGGGGAGACCCAGTACTTC. Residues: CASRERALGETQYF.

The chain is built from TRBV5-1 and TRBJ1-1; D is possibly TRBD1 (6 bases). CDR1 and CDR2 (germline): SGHRS, YFSETQ. This CDR3 spans 14 amino acids. Trimming cost V 0 bases and J 1 base, with 7 bases left between them. The DNA for the CDR3 is TGCGCCAGCAGCTTGGACAGGGCGAACACTGAAGCTTTCTTT. This codes for CASSLDRANTEAFF.

The rearrangement uses TRBV9 and TRBJ2-3; 11 bases are a match to TRBD2. V gave up 4 bases and J gave up 4 bases; unmatched junction bases: 2. CDR3 length equals 14 residues. Germline V CDR1 and CDR2: SGDLS, YYNGEE. The CDR3 DNA reads as TGTGCCAGCAGCCGACTAGCGGGATCAGATACGCAGTATTTT. Translating it yields CASSRLAGSDTQYF.

The V gene is TRBV29-1, the J gene TRBJ2-5, with D perhaps TRBD2 (5 bases). This CDR3 spans 14 amino acids. Germline values: CDR1 SQVTM, CDR2 ANQGSEA. Trimming cost V 6 bases and J 5 bases, with 19 bases left between them. CDR3 DNA sequence: TGCAGCGTAGTACCGGCCGCGGGCGGGGAGACCCAGTACTTC. Encoded protein: CSVVPAAGGETQYF.

This sequence joins TRBV30 and TRBJ1-2; 8 positions agree with TRBD1. The CDR3 runs 13 residues. Germline lookup yields CDR1 GTSNPN and CDR2 SVGIG (reference sequence). The trim removed 5 bases at V and 4 bases at J, leaving 6 bases unmatched. The CDR3 region is CAWARQGLYGYTF. CDR3 bases: TGTGCCTGGGCCCGACAGGGGCTCTATGGCTACACCTTC.

The J gene is TRBJ2-5, the V gene TRBV10-2; 8 nucleotides line up with TRBD2. The CDR3 loop spans 13 amino acids. Per germline, CDR1 WSHSY and CDR2 SAAADI. V shed 8 bases, J shed 5 bases, and the junction held 7 bases outside the gene matches. The DNA for the CDR3 is TGCGCCAGCCGGGGGGGCCGGGGGGAGACCCAGTACTTC. This gives the protein CASRGGRGETQYF.

This rearrangement joins TRBV7-8 to TRBJ1-2; weak D call: TRBD1 (5 bases). The CDR3 has 14 amino acids. V dropped 0 bases and J dropped 5 bases, with 10 bases sitting between them. The germline V gene has CDR1 SGHVS and CDR2 FQNEAQ. The chain's CDR3 is CASSLAGRDYGYTF. The CDR3 DNA reads as TGTGCCAGCAGCTTAGCCGGCAGGGATTATGGCTACACCTTC.

The CDR3 DNA is TGCGCCAGCAGCAAACAGGGGGCAAGCACAGATACGCAGTATTTT. Protein: CASSKQGASTDTQYF. The chain uses TRBV4-3 and TRBJ2-3, with 9 bases that match TRBD1. The CDR3 is made up of 15 amino acids. V shed 5 bases, J shed 0 bases, and the junction held 3 bases outside the gene matches. Germline CDR1 is LGHNA and CDR2 is YSLEER.

In the case of this clone: One end of the junction varies from germline; a read error may be responsible. The V and J genes are TRBV5-4 and TRBJ2-3, with 7 positions matching TRBD2. Germline V gene data show CDR1 as SGHNT and CDR2 as YYREEE (reference sequence). There are 13 residues in the CDR3. CDR3 in amino acids: CATSWEGADTQYF. The DNA of the CDR3 is TGTGCCACCAGCTGGGAGGGCGCAGATACGCAGTATTTT. Looking up the rest from reference TRBV5-4 and TRBJ2-3 gives the full variable domain: ETGVTQSPTHLIKTRGQQVTLRCSSQSGHNTVSWYQQALGQGPQFIFQYYREEENGRGNFPPRFSGLQFPNYSSELNVNALELDDSALYLCATSWEGADTQYFGPGTRLTVL.

This clone showed up just a few times. V and J are TRBV9 and TRBJ2-5; 7 bases agree with TRBD1. CDR1 and CDR2 (germline): SGDLS, YYNGEE. Trimming at V came to 0 bases and at J to 5 bases, leaving 4 bases not matched to a gene. The length of the CDR3 is 14 residues. CDR3 in amino acids: CASSVGQGAETQYF. CDR3 DNA sequence: TGTGCCAGCAGCGTAGGACAGGGTGCGGAGACCCAGTACTTC. The entire variable domain, with the rest obtained from reference TRBV9 and TRBJ2-5, is as follows: DSGVTQTPKHLITATGQRVTLRCSPRSGDLSVYWYQQSLDQGLQFLIQYYNGEERAKGNILERFSAQQFPDLHSELNLSSLELGDSALYFCASSVGQGAETQYFGPGTRLLVL.

V and J are TRBV7-9 and TRBJ2-7; D possibly corresponds to TRBD1 (5 bases). Trimming cost V 7 bases and J 3 bases, with 16 bases left between them. The CDR3 consists of 14 residues. The germline CDR1 and CDR2 sequences are SEHNR and FQNEAQ (reference sequence). The CDR3 bases are TGTGCCAGCACCCCCCCCAGGGCAAACTACGAGCAGTACTTC. Its protein product is CASTPPRANYEQYF.

The rearrangement uses TRBV7-9 and TRBJ2-3; 9 nucleotides align to TRBD2. Trimming took 5 bases from V and 0 from J; bases not matched to a gene: 9. The CDR3 is made up of 17 amino acids. Germline lookup yields CDR1 SEHNR and CDR2 FQNEAQ (reference sequence). This chain's CDR3 is CASSPTAGGPSTDTQYF. The DNA of the CDR3 is TGTGCCAGCAGCCCGACAGCGGGGGGTCCCAGCACAGATACGCAGTATTTT. Combining the CDR3 with reference TRBV7-9 and TRBJ2-3 gives the whole variable domain DTGVSQNPRHKITKRGQNVTFRCDPISEHNRLYWYRQTLGQGPEFLTYFQNEAQLEKSRLLSDRFSAERPKGSFSTLEIQRTEQGDSAMYLCASSPTAGGPSTDTQYFGPGTRLTVL.

The chain carries TRBV30 and TRBJ2-7, with 13 bases aligning to TRBD2. The CDR3 contains 17 residues. J gave up 2 bases and V 4 bases, and 11 bases lay outside the gene matches. Germline assignment: CDR1 GTSNPN and CDR2 SVGIG (reference sequence). The CDR3, as DNA: TGTGCCTGGACTCCCGGGACTAGCGGGAACGTGCCCTACGAGCAGTACTTC. This sequence encodes CAWTPGTSGNVPYEQYF.

This clone has only one observation. J is TRBJ1-6 and V is TRBV7-3; 9 bases match TRBD1. Germline V gives CDR1 SGHTA, CDR2 FQGTGA. This CDR3 has 16 residues. Trimming at V came to 4 bases and at J to 5 bases, leaving 6 bases not matched to a gene. CDR3 region: CASSSEDRGNNSPLHF. Here the CDR3 DNA reads TGTGCCAGCAGCTCGGAAGACAGGGGGAATAATTCACCCCTCCACTTT. The complete variable domain, with remaining parts taken from reference TRBV7-3 and TRBJ1-6, reads GAGVSQTPSNKVTEKGKYVELRCDPISGHTALYWYRQSLGQGPEFLIYFQGTGAADDSGLPNDRFFAVRPEGSVSTLKIQRTERGDSAVYLCASSSEDRGNNSPLHFGNGTRLTVT.

The CDR3 reads CAIKTSGEPEQYF. The CDR3 DNA follows: TGTGCCATCAAGACTAGCGGGGAACCTGAGCAGTACTTC. The rearrangement uses TRBV10-3 and TRBJ2-7; TRBD2 agrees at 11 bases. The trim removed 7 bases at V and 7 bases at J, leaving 6 bases unmatched. CDR3 length: 13 amino acids. Germline V gene data show CDR1 as ENHRY and CDR2 as SYGVKD.

CDR3 loop: CAIRDLQGAYGYTF. The CDR3 region has the DNA TGTGCCATCAGGGATTTACAGGGGGCTTACGGCTACACCTTC. The chain couples TRBV10-3 to TRBJ1-2, with 9 bases aligning to TRBD1. The CDR3 contains 14 residues. V lost 6 bases, J lost 8 bases, and 10 bases stayed unmatched. The V gene's germline CDR1 is ENHRY and CDR2 SYGVKD.